This TCR beta chain appears in the sequencing data of a study of T cell repertoires in cytomegalovirus infection. For the study at large: Signatures in public TCR beta sequences pointed to both CMV infection and matching HLA type.

V was pared by 4 bases and J by 5 bases, with 10 bases of the junction left unmatched. There are 16 residues in the CDR3. Per germline, CDR1 LGHDT and CDR2 YNNKEL (reference sequence). Regarding the study as a whole: Clonotype analysis showed dominance of the ex vivo response by HLA-C-restricted CMV-specific TCR beta clonotypes.

TCRdb re-derived calls from the reads in MiXCR, one entry per CDR3 protein. The data show roughly 250,000 distinct CDR3 sequences, about 12% seen once. Of note for this clonotype: Its target is unknown.

This TCR was recovered from a human donor in good health (CMV status not recorded). Some clones in this sample may be carry-over from other donors' samples. The rearrangement uses TRBV3-1 and TRBJ2-3; 9 nucleotides match TRBD2. Sequenced sample: PBMCs. Here the CDR3 DNA reads TGTGCCAGCAGCCCCCTGGGCGCGGGGGGGCTAGATACGCAGTATTTT. Translating it yields CASSPLGAGGLDTQYF.